Each of the 26 T cell receptor beta chains below was sequenced from the same sample in a study of blood T cell repertoires in COVID-19. Generated by immunoSEQ multiplex PCR, the TCRdb table keeps only in-frame clones and is missing some. The sample records approximately 280,000 clones, approximately 83% being singletons. The sequencing sample was made of peripheral blood. The receptors come from a woman aged 70 to 79 with acute or convalescent COVID-19.

The chain combines TRBV6-5 with TRBJ2-7; tentatively, D is TRBD2 (6 bases). Between the trimmed V and J ends, which lost 7 bases and 3 bases, there was a span of 19 bases. The length of the CDR3 is 15 residues. Germline lookup yields CDR1 MNHEY and CDR2 SVGAGI. CDR3 in amino acids: CASTGGTLTLYEQYF. CDR3 bases: TGTGCCAGCACCGGTGGGACTCTTACCCTCTACGAGCAGTACTTC.

This rearrangement joins TRBV11-3 to TRBJ2-1; 10 nucleotides agree with TRBD2. This CDR3 region has 19 residues. Unmatched junction bases numbered 9, after V lost 1 base and J lost 0 bases. Germline V gene lookup returns CDR1 SGHNT and CDR2 YENEEA. The CDR3 loop reads CASSLGRLAGGSSYNEQFF. In DNA form, the CDR3 reads TGTGCCAGCAGCTTAGGGCGACTAGCGGGCGGGAGCTCCTACAATGAGCAGTTCTTC.

The V call is TRBV30, the J call TRBJ2-3, with a tentative D call TRBD1 (5 bases). The CDR3 is 13 amino acids. V lost 4 bases and J lost 7, with 15 bases in between. Germline-derived CDR1 and CDR2 are GTSNPN and SVGIG (reference sequence). Here the CDR3 DNA reads TGTGCCTGGAATCATGGGGCCCCACATACGCAGTATTTT. It encodes CAWNHGAPHTQYF.

This clone occurred once. The V gene is TRBV2, the J gene TRBJ1-2; D is undetermined. This CDR3 is built from 13 residues. Germline lookup yields CDR1 SNHLY and CDR2 FYNNEI. Trimming shortened V by 4 bases and J by 4 bases, and 10 bases separated the two germline ends. The chain's CDR3 is CASSGLPSYGYTF. The CDR3 region has the DNA TGTGCCAGCAGTGGCCTGCCCAGCTATGGCTACACCTTC.

The genes are TRBV10-3 and TRBJ2-5; 7 bases are shared with TRBD2. Germline CDR1 is ENHRY and CDR2 is SYGVKD. The CDR3 has 14 residues. V dropped 3 bases and J dropped 5; count of bases not matched to a gene: 6. CDR3 sequence (DNA): TGTGCCATCAGTGACCCCCGGGGGGTGGAGACCCAGTACTTC. This encodes CAISDPRGVETQYF.

The chain has TRBV4-1 and TRBJ2-3, with D possibly being TRBD2 (5 bases). Germline lookup yields CDR1 MGHRA and CDR2 YSYEKL. The CDR3 spans 15 residues. V gave up 1 base and J gave up 2 bases, with 10 bases separating them. The CDR3 DNA reads TGCGCCAGCAGCCAAGGACTATCAGACACAGATACGCAGTATTTT. Amino acids: CASSQGLSDTDTQYF.

The CDR3 region is CASVGALGNTEAFF. In nucleotides, the CDR3 is TGCGCCAGCGTGGGCGCCCTGGGGAACACTGAAGCTTTCTTT. V gene TRBV10-1 combines with J gene TRBJ1-1; no clear D gene. V was trimmed by 8 bases and J by 1 base, leaving 14 bases between them. The germline V gene has CDR1 WNHNN and CDR2 SYGVQD (reference sequence). The CDR3 runs to 14 residues.

The gene calls are TRBV5-1 and TRBJ1-1, with a tentative D call TRBD1 (6 bases). Per germline, CDR1 SGHRS and CDR2 YFSETQ. There are 16 residues in the CDR3. V shed 4 bases and J shed 3 bases, with 19 bases lying between them. The CDR3 sequence: CASSGDLPGQHTEAFF. The CDR3 bases are TGCGCCAGCAGCGGCGACCTACCGGGACAACACACTGAAGCTTTCTTT.

This chain links TRBV7-2 with TRBJ2-1, with 7 bases matching TRBD1. J was trimmed by 6 bases and V by 3 bases; bases with no gene match: 5. Germline V gene lookup returns CDR1 SGHTA and CDR2 FQGNSA. The CDR3 spans 14 residues. The DNA of the CDR3 is TGTGCCAGCAGCTTGGGATACAGGGGCAATGAGCAGTTCTTC. Protein: CASSLGYRGNEQFF.

The chain carries TRBV19 and TRBJ2-7, with D tentatively TRBD1 (6 bases). This CDR3 spans 13 amino acids. Trimming shortened V by 5 bases and J by 4 bases, and 12 bases separated the two germline ends. Per germline, CDR1 LNHDA and CDR2 SQIVND (reference sequence). The DNA for the CDR3 is TGTGCCAGTAGTCCACCTCAGGGGTACGAGCAGTACTTC. As protein: CASSPPQGYEQYF.

This clone was observed a few times. This rearrangement joins TRBV11-2 to TRBJ2-7, with 12 bases matching TRBD2. The length of the CDR3 is 18 residues. Germline CDR1 and CDR2: SGHAT and FQNNGV. V trimming: 4 bases; J trimming: 2 bases; junction bases outside the gene matches: 12. CDR3 nucleotide sequence: TGTGCCAGCAGCTCAATACCTAGACTAGCGGGGGTGACCTACGAGCAGTACTTC. Protein product: CASSSIPRLAGVTYEQYF. Using reference TRBV11-2 and TRBJ2-7 for the parts outside the CDR3, the full variable domain is EAGVAQSPRYKIIEKRQSVAFWCNPISGHATLYWYQQILGQGPKLLIQFQNNGVVDDSQLPKDRFSAERLKGVDSTLKIQPAKLEDSAVYLCASSSIPRLAGVTYEQYFGPGTRLTVT.

The chain links TRBV10-2 to TRBJ2-2; 7 bases align to TRBD1. The CDR3 length is 14 residues. CDR1 is WSHSY and CDR2 is SAAADI in the germline V gene. The junction had 3 bases not matched to a gene; V was cut back by 8 bases and J by 0 bases. This chain's CDR3 is CASLTGTNTGELFF. Written as DNA, the CDR3 is TGCGCCAGCTTGACAGGGACGAACACCGGGGAGCTGTTTTTT.

CDR3 DNA: TGTGCCAGCAGTCCTGGAGGGGTCCGGAACACTGAAGCTTTCTTT. Its translation: CASSPGGVRNTEAFF. The gene calls are TRBV6-5 and TRBJ1-1; perhaps TRBD1 as D (5 bases). V lost 5 bases and J lost 1, with 14 bases in between. CDR1 and CDR2 from the germline V gene are MNHEY and SVGAGI. This CDR3 spans 15 amino acids.

This chain connects TRBV7-6 to TRBJ1-5; D possibly corresponds to TRBD1 (6 bases). The germline CDR1 and CDR2 sequences are SGHVS and FNYEAQ. V lost 5 bases and J 6 bases, leaving 17 bases between the germline ends. This CDR3 region has 15 residues. CDR3 in DNA: TGTGCCAGCAGCCGAGGGGAGGGGGTATTTCAGCCCCAGCATTTT. It specifies CASSRGEGVFQPQHF.

J is TRBJ2-5 and V is TRBV2; TRBD2 aligns across 10 bases. Germline values: CDR1 SNHLY, CDR2 FYNNEI. The CDR3 runs 16 residues. V lost 0 bases, J lost 5 bases, and 6 bases stayed unmatched. For the CDR3, the DNA is TGTGCCAGCAGTGAAGCGGAAGCGGGGGGGCAGGAGACCCAGTACTTC. Its protein is CASSEAEAGGQETQYF.

A word on this clone: Other DNA variants within this sample encode the same CDR3. CDR3 bases: TGTGCCAGCAGCCGACTGCCTGGGGCCAACGTCCTGACTTTC. This codes for CASSRLPGANVLTF. The rearrangement uses TRBV3-1 (or the pseudogene TRBV3-2) and TRBJ2-6, with D uncertain. The V end was cut by 4 bases, the J end by 2 bases, with 6 bases between. The CDR3 has 14 amino acids. CDR1 LGHDT and CDR2 YNNKEL come from the germline V gene (reference sequence).

This rearrangement joins TRBV5-1 to TRBJ1-2, with TRBD1 identical over 12 bases. The CDR3 totals 16 residues. CDR1 is SGHRS, CDR2 YFSETQ, per germline. V shed 4 bases and J 5 bases; nucleotides not matched to a gene: 9. DNA of the CDR3: TGCGCCAGCAGCGACCCCGGGACAGGGGGCCGGTATGGCTACACCTTC. Residues: CASSDPGTGGRYGYTF. Full variable domain (outside the CDR3, taken from reference TRBV5-1 and TRBJ1-2): KAGVTQTPRYLIKTRGQQVTLSCSPISGHRSVSWYQQTPGQGLQFLFEYFSETQRNKGNFPGRFSGRQFSNSRSEMNVSTLELGDSALYLCASSDPGTGGRYGYTFGSGTRLTVV.

The chain is built from TRBV10-1 and TRBJ1-1, with D possibly matching TRBD1 (6 bases). This CDR3 contains 14 residues. V lost 2 bases to trimming and J lost 5 bases, with 12 bases between them. In germline, CDR1 is WNHNN, CDR2 SYGVQD (reference sequence). The CDR3 sequence is CASSEQGRRTEAFF. The CDR3 bases are TGCGCCAGCAGTGAGCAGGGGCGGAGAACTGAAGCTTTCTTT.

V usage is TRBV5-4 and J usage is TRBJ2-5, with 8 bases fitting TRBD1. The length of the CDR3 is 16 residues. V lost 0 bases, J lost 5 bases, and 9 bases stayed unmatched. Germline loops: CDR1 SGHNT, CDR2 YYREEE (reference sequence). The chain's CDR3 is CASSLARTGRGETQYF. DNA of the CDR3: TGTGCCAGCAGCTTGGCTCGGACAGGGAGAGGGGAGACCCAGTACTTC. Based on the CDR3 plus reference TRBV5-4 and TRBJ2-5, the full variable domain is ETGVTQSPTHLIKTRGQQVTLRCSSQSGHNTVSWYQQALGQGPQFIFQYYREEENGRGNFPPRFSGLQFPNYSSELNVNALELDDSALYLCASSLARTGRGETQYFGPGTRLLVL.

The J gene is TRBJ1-2, the V gene TRBV19; no clear D. Germline CDR1 reads LNHDA; CDR2 reads SQIVND (reference sequence). The CDR3 covers 16 residues. Trimming removed 1 base at V and 3 bases at J, with 15 bases between. The CDR3 region has the DNA TGTGCCAGTAGTATAGCAGCGGGAAGGCTTGACTATGGCTACACCTTC. As protein: CASSIAAGRLDYGYTF. Full variable domain (missing parts from reference TRBV19 and TRBJ1-2): DGGITQSPKYLFRKEGQNVTLSCEQNLNHDAMYWYRQDPGQGLRLIYYSQIVNDFQKGDIAEGYSVSREKKESFPLTVTSAQKNPTAFYLCASSIAAGRLDYGYTFGSGTRLTVV.

The chain employs TRBV2 and TRBJ2-7; D is possibly TRBD1 (7 bases). CDR3 size: 12 residues. Germline CDR1 is SNHLY and CDR2 is FYNNEI. V lost 6 bases and J lost 5, with 11 bases in between. DNA for the CDR3: TGTGCCAGCAGGCAGGGGGGTAACGAGCAGTACTTC. It yields the protein CASRQGGNEQYF.

The genes are TRBV18 and TRBJ2-1; 11 bases fit TRBD1. Germline V gene data show CDR1 as KGHSH and CDR2 as LQKENI. The CDR3 extends over 16 amino acids. Trimming cost V 5 bases and J 0 bases; bases outside gene matches: 3. The CDR3 loop reads CASSSGTGGSYNEQFF. For the CDR3, the DNA is TGTGCCAGCTCATCCGGGACAGGGGGCTCCTACAATGAGCAGTTCTTC.

The chain uses TRBV2 and TRBJ2-2, with D possibly TRBD1 on 5 matching bases. V dropped 6 bases and J dropped 2 bases, with 13 bases sitting between them. The germline V gene encodes CDR1 SNHLY and CDR2 FYNNEI. This CDR3 contains 15 residues. CDR3 sequence: CASSPLTVNTGELFF. As DNA, the CDR3 is TGTGCCAGCAGCCCCTTGACAGTAAACACCGGGGAGCTGTTTTTT.

This rearrangement joins TRBV3-1 (or the pseudogene TRBV3-2) to TRBJ2-7; TRBD1 agrees at 11 bases. CDR1 LGHDT and CDR2 YNNKEL come from the germline V gene (reference sequence). The CDR3 is 14 amino acids. The junction had 2 bases not matched to a gene; V was cut back by 1 base and J by 6 bases. The CDR3 bases are TGTGCCAGCAGCCAAGGGACAGGGGGCGGCGAGCAGTACTTC. Its translation is CASSQGTGGGEQYF.

This sequence joins TRBV6-6 and TRBJ1-1; maybe TRBD1 (5 bases). V was clipped by 4 bases and J by 0 bases, with 9 bases between them. The V gene's germline CDR1 is MNHNY and CDR2 SVGAGI (reference sequence). The CDR3 runs 14 residues. The CDR3: CASSSTTVNTEAFF. The DNA of the CDR3 is TGTGCCAGCAGTTCCACGACAGTGAACACTGAAGCTTTCTTT.

The genes are TRBV11-2 and TRBJ2-5; D ambiguous. Germline CDR1 is SGHAT and CDR2 is FQNNGV. The CDR3 consists of 12 residues. Between the trimmed V and J ends, which lost 8 bases and 4 bases, there was a span of 11 bases. CDR3 amino acids: CASGYYGETQYF. CDR3 DNA sequence: TGTGCCAGCGGGTACTACGGAGAGACCCAGTACTTC.